These T cell receptor beta chains were read from a single sample in a study of T cell responses to AZD1222 COVID-19 vaccine. TCRdb keeps only in-frame clones here, not all; method: immunoSEQ multiplex PCR. The sample has tens of thousands of clones, about four fifths seen once. This sample comprised peripheral blood, obtained 28 days after the second dose of the MenACWY control vaccine. These TCRs come from an adult who received the MenACWY meningococcal vaccine as a control. The CDR3 runs from the conserved cysteine through the conserved F or W. The D gene is left open where the match is weak. Clone size is stated in some rows and not others, as once, few, many or a class when expanded.

J gene: TRBJ2-3; D gene: -; clone size: -; V gene: TRBV5-4; CDR3 DNA: TGTGCCAGCAGCTTAGGAGGGAGGAGAGGGACAGATACGCAGTATTTT; CDR3 protein: CASSLGGRRGTDTQYF
J gene: TRBJ1-3; D gene: -; clone size: -; V gene: TRBV30; CDR3 DNA: TGTGCCTGGAGTACCGGGACATACTCTGGAAACACCATATATTTT; CDR3 protein: CAWSTGTYSGNTIYF
J gene: TRBJ2-1; D gene: TRBD2; clone size: many; V gene: TRBV3-1/TRBV3-2; CDR3 DNA: TGTGCCAGCAGCCCAGGGACTAGCGGGAGTCGAAATGAGCAGTTCTTC; CDR3 protein: CASSPGTSGSRNEQFF
J gene: TRBJ1-1; D gene: -; clone size: -; V gene: TRBV19; CDR3 DNA: TGTGCCAGTAGTATAGCGGTGAACACTGAAGCTTTCTTT; CDR3 protein: CASSIAVNTEAFF
J gene: TRBJ1-2; D gene: -; clone size: -; V gene: TRBV29-1; CDR3 DNA: TGCAGCGTTGCGGACGGAAGGGGCTACACCTTC; CDR3 protein: CSVADGRGYTF
J gene: TRBJ2-1; D gene: -; clone size: once; V gene: TRBV9; CDR3 DNA: TGTGCCAGCAGCCAGAGCCCTCTACAGCGCAATGAGCAGTTCTTC; CDR3 protein: CASSQSPLQRNEQFF
J gene: TRBJ1-2; D gene: TRBD1; clone size: -; V gene: TRBV5-1; CDR3 DNA: TGCGCCAGCAGCGTCGTACCGGGACAGGGGGATGGCTACACCTTC; CDR3 protein: CASSVVPGQGDGYTF
J gene: TRBJ1-6; D gene: -; clone size: -; V gene: TRBV27; CDR3 DNA: TGTGCCAGCACCCCAAGTGGGCACAATTCACCCCTCCACTTT; CDR3 protein: CASTPSGHNSPLHF
J gene: TRBJ1-4; D gene: -; clone size: -; V gene: TRBV28; CDR3 DNA: TGTGCCAGCTGGACGGCTAATGAAAAACTGTTTTTT; CDR3 protein: CASWTANEKLFF
J gene: TRBJ2-7; D gene: -; clone size: -; V gene: TRBV6-1; CDR3 DNA: TGTGCCAGCAGTGAAGCTATAAGCGTGGGCTACGAGCAGTACTTC; CDR3 protein: CASSEAISVGYEQYF
J gene: TRBJ2-7; D gene: TRBD1; clone size: -; V gene: TRBV9; CDR3 DNA: TGTGCCAGCAACGTCCGGGACAGGGGACCCTACGAGCAGTACTTC; CDR3 protein: CASNVRDRGPYEQYF